A selection of T cell receptor beta chains follows, all from one sample in a study of T cells in Graves' hyperthyroidism and ophthalmopathy. TCRdb re-called the multiplex PCR reads through MiXCR, storing one row per CDR3 protein. This sample has roughly 380,000 distinct CDR3 sequences, with 15% to 20% found just once. Specimen: blood. The receptors here all came from a woman between 40 and 55 years old with Graves' ophthalmopathy. The CDR3 runs from the conserved cysteine through the conserved F or W. The D gene is left open where the match is weak. Part of the rows lack a size; the others show once, few, many or a class for expanded clones.

cdr3_aa cdr3_nt d_call v_call clone_size j_call
CASSQLFGTSGIKETQYF TGTGCCAGCAGCCAGCTTTTCGGGACTAGCGGGATCAAAGAGACCCAGTACTTC TRBD2 TRBV3-1 few TRBJ2-5
CASSENHSGNTIYF TGTGCCAGCAGCGAGAACCACTCTGGAAACACCATATATTTT . TRBV28 many TRBJ1-3
CASSTGGSTEAFF TGTGCCAGCAGTACAGGGGGAAGTACTGAAGCTTTCTTT TRBD1 TRBV9 few TRBJ1-1
CASSYAAGGYTF TGTGCCAGCAGTTATGCGGCGGGAGGCTACACCTTC . TRBV6-5 . TRBJ1-2
CSARGTGVGYGYTF TGCAGTGCTAGGGGGACAGGGGTAGGATATGGCTACACCTTC TRBD1 TRBV20-1 many TRBJ1-2
CATGRGWDTGELFF TGTGCCACCGGCCGCGGCTGGGACACCGGGGAGCTGTTTTTT . TRBV27 many TRBJ2-2
CSARRDARGKNIQYF TGCAGTGCTAGGAGGGACGCTCGGGGGAAAAACATTCAGTACTTC . TRBV20-1 many TRBJ2-4
CASSSNRGYGYTF TGTGCCAGCAGCTCAAACAGGGGTTATGGCTACACCTTC TRBD1 TRBV11-2 many TRBJ1-2
CASSLGLSLSGDPYEQYF TGTGCCAGCAGTTTAGGCCTCAGTTTATCGGGAGATCCCTACGAGCAGTACTTC . TRBV28 many TRBJ2-7
CASSLAGTAETQYF TGTGCCAGCAGTTTAGCCGGGACCGCCGAGACCCAGTACTTC . TRBV27 many TRBJ2-5
CASRGDSYNSPLHF TGTGCCAGCAGGGGTGACAGCTATAATTCACCCCTCCACTTT . TRBV2 many TRBJ1-6
CASSLRGGRGGEQYF TGTGCCAGCAGCTTGCGAGGGGGCAGGGGCGGCGAGCAGTACTTC TRBD1 TRBV7-8 . TRBJ2-7
CASHPTDGEQYF TGTGCCAGCCACCCGACTGACGGCGAGCAGTACTTC . TRBV28 many TRBJ2-7
CASSEQYGNQPQHF TGTGCCAGCAGTGAACAATACGGCAATCAGCCCCAGCATTTT . TRBV6-1 many TRBJ1-5
CASKGLAGPYEQYF TGTGCCAGCAAGGGACTAGCGGGTCCCTACGAGCAGTACTTC TRBD2 TRBV28 many TRBJ2-7
CASRGGPYEQYF TGTGCCAGCAGGGGGGGACCCTACGAGCAGTACTTC . TRBV28 many TRBJ2-7
CASSQTGNPYYEQYF TGTGCCAGCAGCCAAACAGGGAACCCCTACTACGAGCAGTACTTC . TRBV28 many TRBJ2-7
CASSPPVNTEAFF TGTGCCAGCAGTCCTCCAGTGAACACTGAAGCTTTCTTT . TRBV28 many TRBJ1-1
CSARDGAIVGETQYF TGCAGTGCTAGGGATGGGGCAATAGTGGGAGAGACCCAGTACTTC . TRBV20-1 many TRBJ2-5
CASSYDRDYGYTF TGTGCCAGCAGTTACGACAGGGACTATGGCTACACCTTC TRBD1 TRBV6-2/TRBV6-3 many TRBJ1-2
CSAGDREYGYTF TGCAGTGCTGGGGACAGGGAATATGGCTACACCTTC TRBD1 TRBV20-1 many TRBJ1-2
CASNPGGRVYEQYF TGTGCCTCCAATCCGGGAGGGCGGGTCTACGAGCAGTACTTC TRBD2 TRBV6-2/TRBV6-3 many TRBJ2-7
CASSEQGSSGNTIYF TGTGCCAGCAGTGAGCAGGGTTCCTCTGGAAACACCATATATTTT . TRBV6-1 many TRBJ1-3
CASSLGRLYGYTF TGTGCCAGCAGTTTAGGTCGGCTCTATGGCTACACCTTC . TRBV28 many TRBJ1-2
CASSQEFTYEQYF TGTGCCAGCAGCCAAGAGTTCACCTACGAGCAGTACTTC . TRBV3-1 . TRBJ2-7
CASSPRTLYGYTF TGTGCCAGCAGTCCCAGGACCCTCTATGGCTACACCTTC . TRBV6-5 many TRBJ1-2
CASSEAGLAGGSIKETQYF TGTGCCAGCAGTGAAGCGGGACTAGCGGGGGGCTCAATCAAAGAGACCCAGTACTTC TRBD2 TRBV6-1 few TRBJ2-5
CASSTGNSGHQPQHF TGTGCCAGCAGTACAGGGAACAGTGGCCATCAGCCCCAGCATTTT . TRBV28 many TRBJ1-5
CASSLGTNRGHGYTF TGCGCCAGCAGCTTGGGGACTAACAGGGGGCATGGCTACACCTTC TRBD1 TRBV5-1 many TRBJ1-2
CASSYSGREYEQYF TGTGCCAGCAGTTACTCCGGGAGGGAATACGAGCAGTACTTC TRBD2 TRBV6-5 many TRBJ2-7
CASRNQSNQPQHF TGTGCCAGCAGGAACCAGTCCAATCAGCCCCAGCATTTT . TRBV6-2/TRBV6-3 . TRBJ1-5
CASSGVGREGQPQHF TGTGCCAGCAGTGGCGTAGGCAGGGAGGGTCAGCCCCAGCATTTT . TRBV25-1 many TRBJ1-5
CASSLLGSSEQYF TGTGCCAGCAGTTTGTTGGGCAGCTCAGAGCAGTACTTC . TRBV28 many TRBJ2-7
CASSYSKSGGDDKNIQYF TGTGCCAGCAGTTACTCGAAAAGTGGGGGGGACGACAAAAACATTCAGTACTTC TRBD2 TRBV6-2/TRBV6-3 many TRBJ2-4
CAWSISGVYHKNNYGYTF TGTGCCTGGAGCATAAGCGGGGTCTACCACAAAAATAACTATGGCTACACCTTC . TRBV30 many TRBJ1-2
CASSIVGAGREAFF TGTGCCAGTAGTATAGTAGGGGCCGGACGTGAAGCTTTCTTT . TRBV19 many TRBJ1-1
CASSLAEYQPQHF TGTGCCAGCAGTTTAGCCGAATATCAGCCCCAGCATTTT . TRBV12-3/TRBV12-4 many TRBJ1-5
CASSPHRQGSGYTF TGTGCCAGCAGCCCTCACCGACAGGGTAGTGGCTACACCTTC TRBD1 TRBV12-3/TRBV12-4 . TRBJ1-2
CASSLRPGQGTYGYTF TGTGCCAGCAGTCTTCGACCGGGACAGGGTACTTATGGCTACACCTTC TRBD1 TRBV27 . TRBJ1-2
CATRGRDQETQYF TGTGCCACCAGGGGACGGGATCAAGAGACCCAGTACTTC . TRBV24-1 many TRBJ2-5
CSALTGGDGYTF TGCAGTGCGTTGACAGGGGGGGATGGCTACACCTTC TRBD1 TRBV20-1 . TRBJ1-2
CAYPPTVNTEAFF TGTGCCTACCCCCCGACAGTAAACACTGAAGCTTTCTTT . TRBV6-1 . TRBJ1-1
CAIKGGMGRYEQYF TGTGCCATCAAAGGCGGGATGGGCCGGTACGAGCAGTACTTC . TRBV10-3 many TRBJ2-7
CASSEARSYTGSYEQYF TGTGCCAGCAGTGAAGCCCGGTCTTATACAGGGAGCTACGAGCAGTACTTC . TRBV6-1 many TRBJ2-7
CATSPHDPTGHEQYF TGTGCCACCAGCCCTCACGATCCGACAGGGCATGAGCAGTACTTC TRBD1 TRBV15 many TRBJ2-7
CASSQLAGVSNIQYF TGCGCCAGCAGCCAACTAGCGGGAGTATCAAACATTCAGTACTTC TRBD2 TRBV4-1 . TRBJ2-4
CASSIGPLERDGFGELFF TGTGCCAGTAGTATAGGACCCCTGGAGCGGGATGGCTTCGGGGAGCTGTTTTTT TRBD2 TRBV19 many TRBJ2-2
CASSPHPSSDYGYTF TGTGCCAGCAGCCCCCATCCATCCAGCGACTATGGCTACACCTTC . TRBV7-9 many TRBJ1-2
CASSYSPDQGDTDIQYF TGTGCCAGCAGTTACTCCCCCGACCAGGGGGATACGGACATTCAGTACTTC TRBD1 TRBV6-5 many TRBJ2-4
CASSALPGTGDMYEQYF TGTGCCAGCAGTGCCCTACCTGGGACAGGGGATATGTACGAGCAGTACTTC TRBD1 TRBV6-1 many TRBJ2-7
CASSVRSAGELFF TGTGCCAGCAGTGTCAGGAGCGCCGGGGAGCTGTTTTTT . TRBV6-1 . TRBJ2-2
CASSLVGQGDYGYTF TGTGCCAGCAGCTTGGTAGGGCAGGGGGACTATGGCTACACCTTC TRBD1 TRBV5-6 many TRBJ1-2
CASSESRGSYNEQFF TGTGCCAGCAGTGAATCGCGGGGATCCTACAATGAGCAGTTCTTC . TRBV6-1 few TRBJ2-1
CSARDRLTADSNQPQHF TGCAGTGCTAGAGATAGATTAACAGCTGATAGCAATCAGCCCCAGCATTTT . TRBV20-1 many TRBJ1-5
CASSSNVGGTEAFF TGTGCCAGCAGCTCAAATGTAGGGGGGACTGAAGCTTTCTTT . TRBV7-2 many TRBJ1-1